The rows below give T cell receptor beta chains drawn from one sample of a study of blood T cells in healthy people across ages. TCRdb fed the 5' RACE reads into MiXCR, producing one record per CDR3 protein. The repertoire has about 840,000 distinct CDR3 sequences, roughly 29% of them found once; the top ten carry roughly 10%. In addition, the sample was reused for a study of T cells of mothers and their children.

The sequenced sample was blood. The receptors come from a woman aged 35 to 49 in good health. Both conserved end residues are trimmed from each CDR3. Fields, in order: V gene, J gene, CDR3 length, CDR3 protein.

TRBV6-1	TRBJ2-3	12	ASSPSRGRDTQY
TRBV11-2	TRBJ2-2	12	ASTPMGYTGELF
TRBV24-1	TRBJ2-6	15	ATSDHDSPNGANVLT
TRBV14	TRBJ2-5	13	ASSQVVGLQETQY
TRBV4-3	TRBJ2-1	15	ASSQAPLPSVRDEQF
TRBV7-2	TRBJ1-6	14	ASSPRRSSYNSPLH
TRBV28	TRBJ1-2	13	ASSLDHRGLNGYT
TRBV29-1	TRBJ2-1	11	SVVMSGAQVPF
TRBV28	TRBJ1-6	14	ASSLYRTVYNSPLH
TRBV20-1	TRBJ1-4	12	SASPGATNEKLF
TRBV5-5	TRBJ2-3	10	ASSLVKDTQY
TRBV20-1	TRBJ1-1	11	SATKDTDLEAF
TRBV2	TRBJ2-3	17	ASSRSGPSFYRSTDTQY
TRBV28	TRBJ2-5	12	ASRPGLIQETQY
TRBV24-1	TRBJ2-1	15	ATSDTAGRLSYNEQF
TRBV30	TRBJ2-7	12	AWSVIGSSYEQY
TRBV5-4	TRBJ1-1	12	ASRAWGGGAEAF
TRBV24-1	TRBJ2-5	12	ATSDTGTGETQY
TRBV2	TRBJ2-7	10	AGTESSYEQY
TRBV3-1	TRBJ2-3	13	ASSQDMGYTDTQY
TRBV5-6	TRBJ1-5	13	ASSSLGQTIQPQH
TRBV20-1	TRBJ2-3	12	SARFSGGAVTQY
TRBV4-1	TRBJ1-6	13	ASSLPGRNNSPLH
TRBV5-1	TRBJ2-3	11	ARGVLDPDTQY
TRBV25-1	TRBJ2-5	13	ASSRPTGGQETQY
TRBV7-2	TRBJ2-2	12	ASNQAGNTGELF
TRBV19	NA	12	ASSKQGTAYEQY
TRBV7-7	TRBJ2-5	13	ASSSGRTYQETQY
TRBV7-9	TRBJ1-1	9	ASSLVLETF
TRBV11-2	TRBJ1-2	12	ASSAGGTNSGYT
TRBV5-6	TRBJ1-2	10	ASSFGQARDT
TRBV27	TRBJ1-2	14	ASSPKTGLLNYGYT
TRBV7-6	TRBJ1-4	12	ASSPVRGEEKLF
TRBV7-2	TRBJ2-2	11	ASSPRQGGELF
TRBV12-3/TRBV12-4	TRBJ1-5	13	ASSSQGNSNQPQH
TRBV24-1	TRBJ2-3	10	ATKGASGTQY
TRBV7-9	TRBJ2-7	13	ASSLTGSVPYEQY
TRBV29-1	TRBJ1-1	12	SVSGGALNTEAF
TRBV6-5	TRBJ1-6	14	ASSYSGDRPNSPLH
TRBV3-1	TRBJ1-1	12	AGSQARGQGAAF